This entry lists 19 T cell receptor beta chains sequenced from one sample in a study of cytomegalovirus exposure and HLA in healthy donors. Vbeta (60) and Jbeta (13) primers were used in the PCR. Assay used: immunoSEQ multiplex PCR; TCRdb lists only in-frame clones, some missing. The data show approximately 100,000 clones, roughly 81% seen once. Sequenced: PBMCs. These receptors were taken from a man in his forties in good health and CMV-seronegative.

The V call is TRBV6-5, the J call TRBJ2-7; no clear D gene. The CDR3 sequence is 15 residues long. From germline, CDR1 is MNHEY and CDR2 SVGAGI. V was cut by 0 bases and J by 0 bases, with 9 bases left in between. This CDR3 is CASSYSTWASYEQYF. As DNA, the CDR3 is TGTGCCAGCAGTTACTCGACATGGGCCTCCTACGAGCAGTACTTC.

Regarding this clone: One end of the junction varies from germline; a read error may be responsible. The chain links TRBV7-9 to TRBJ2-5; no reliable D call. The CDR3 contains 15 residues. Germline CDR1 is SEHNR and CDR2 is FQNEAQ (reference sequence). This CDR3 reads CSSSFPVRLQETQYF. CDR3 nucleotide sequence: TGTTCCAGCAGCTTTCCCGTAAGACTCCAAGAGACCCAGTACTTC.

The CDR3 loop is CASSYEGRDSPLHF. The CDR3 DNA follows: TGTGCCAGCAGTTACGAAGGCAGGGATTCACCCCTCCACTTT. The rearrangement links TRBV6-5 to TRBJ1-6; D is possibly TRBD1 (5 bases). Trimming cost V 2 bases and J 8 bases, with 10 bases left between them. Germline CDR1 and CDR2: MNHEY and SVGAGI. The CDR3 is 14 amino acids.

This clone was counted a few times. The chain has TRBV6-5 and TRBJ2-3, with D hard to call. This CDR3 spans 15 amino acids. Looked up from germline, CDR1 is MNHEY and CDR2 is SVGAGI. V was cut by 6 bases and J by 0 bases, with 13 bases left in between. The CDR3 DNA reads TGTGCCAGCAGCCGCGGTCGATCTAGCACAGATACGCAGTATTTT. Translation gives CASSRGRSSTDTQYF.

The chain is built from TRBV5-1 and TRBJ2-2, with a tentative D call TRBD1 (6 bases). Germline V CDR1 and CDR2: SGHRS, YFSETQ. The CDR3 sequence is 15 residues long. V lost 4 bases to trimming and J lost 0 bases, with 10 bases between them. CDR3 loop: CASSDRTANTGELFF. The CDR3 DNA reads TGCGCCAGCAGCGACCGGACAGCGAACACCGGGGAGCTGTTTTTT.

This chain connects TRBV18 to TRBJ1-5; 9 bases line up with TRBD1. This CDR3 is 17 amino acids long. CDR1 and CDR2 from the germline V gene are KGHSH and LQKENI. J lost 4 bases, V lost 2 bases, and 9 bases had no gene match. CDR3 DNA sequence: TGTGCCAGCTCACCAAGCGGGACAGGGTCCCTTAATCAGCCCCAGCATTTT. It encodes CASSPSGTGSLNQPQHF.

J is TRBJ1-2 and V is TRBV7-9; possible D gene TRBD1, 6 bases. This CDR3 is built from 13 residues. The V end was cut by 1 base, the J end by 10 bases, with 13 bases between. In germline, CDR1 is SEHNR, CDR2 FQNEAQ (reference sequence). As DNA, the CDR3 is TGTGCCAGCAGCTTAGATAAGGCAGGGGCCTACACCTTC. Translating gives CASSLDKAGAYTF.

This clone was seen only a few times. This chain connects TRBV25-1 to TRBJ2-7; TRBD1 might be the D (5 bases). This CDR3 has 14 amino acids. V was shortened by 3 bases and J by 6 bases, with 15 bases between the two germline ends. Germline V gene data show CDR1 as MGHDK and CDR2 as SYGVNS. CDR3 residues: CASSDRRGLSEQYF. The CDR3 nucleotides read TGTGCCAGCAGTGATCGTAGGGGCCTCTCCGAGCAGTACTTC.

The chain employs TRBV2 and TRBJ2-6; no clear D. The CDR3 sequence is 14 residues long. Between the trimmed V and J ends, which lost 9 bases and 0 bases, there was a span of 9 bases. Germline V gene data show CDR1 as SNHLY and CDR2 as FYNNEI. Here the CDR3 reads CARNSYSGANVLTF. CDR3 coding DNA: TGTGCCAGAAACAGTTACTCTGGGGCCAACGTCCTGACTTTC.

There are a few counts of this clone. CDR3 sequence (DNA): TGTGCCAGCAGCCAAGACCCAGGGATGGGTACGCAGTATTTT. It yields the protein CASSQDPGMGTQYF. This chain connects TRBV4-2 to TRBJ2-3; weak D call: TRBD1 (5 bases). CDR1 and CDR2 from the germline V gene are LGHNA and YNFKEQ. This CDR3 has 14 amino acids. Deletions cut 0 bases from V and 8 bases from J, with 12 bases between.

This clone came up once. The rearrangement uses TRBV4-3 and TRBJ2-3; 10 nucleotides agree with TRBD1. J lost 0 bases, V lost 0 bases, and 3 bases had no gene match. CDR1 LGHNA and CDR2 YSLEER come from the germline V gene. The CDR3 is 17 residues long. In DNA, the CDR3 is TGCGCCAGCAGCCAAGATGGGACAGGGGATAGCACAGATACGCAGTATTTT. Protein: CASSQDGTGDSTDTQYF.

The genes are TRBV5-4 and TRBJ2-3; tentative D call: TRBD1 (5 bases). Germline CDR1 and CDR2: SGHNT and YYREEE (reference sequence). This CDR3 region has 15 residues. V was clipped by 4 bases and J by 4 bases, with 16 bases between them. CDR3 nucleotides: TGTGCCAGCAGCGATCAGGGTGACCGCGCAGATACGCAGTATTTT. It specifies CASSDQGDRADTQYF.

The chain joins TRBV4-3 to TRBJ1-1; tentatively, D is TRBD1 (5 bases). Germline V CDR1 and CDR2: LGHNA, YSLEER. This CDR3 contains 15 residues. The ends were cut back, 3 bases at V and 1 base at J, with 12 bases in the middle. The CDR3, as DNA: TGCGCCAGCAGCCACAAAACTACAGGGAACACTGAAGCTTTCTTT. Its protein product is CASSHKTTGNTEAFF.

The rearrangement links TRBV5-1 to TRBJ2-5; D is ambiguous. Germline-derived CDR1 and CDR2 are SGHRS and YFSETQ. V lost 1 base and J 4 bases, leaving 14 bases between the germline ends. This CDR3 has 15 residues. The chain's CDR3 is CASSLKSGRVETQYF. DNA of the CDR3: TGCGCCAGCAGCTTGAAGTCTGGGCGAGTAGAGACCCAGTACTTC.

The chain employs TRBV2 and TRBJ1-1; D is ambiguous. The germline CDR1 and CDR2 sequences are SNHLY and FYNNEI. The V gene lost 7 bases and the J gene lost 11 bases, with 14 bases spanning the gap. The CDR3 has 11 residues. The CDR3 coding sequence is TGTGCCAGCATTGGGGTCGGGGTGGCTTTCTTT. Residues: CASIGVGVAFF.

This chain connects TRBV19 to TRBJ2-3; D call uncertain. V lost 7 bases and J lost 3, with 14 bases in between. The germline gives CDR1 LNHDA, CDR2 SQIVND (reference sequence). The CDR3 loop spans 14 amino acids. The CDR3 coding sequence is TGTGCCAGTAACTATGGGTCTTGGACAGATACGCAGTATTTT. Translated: CASNYGSWTDTQYF.

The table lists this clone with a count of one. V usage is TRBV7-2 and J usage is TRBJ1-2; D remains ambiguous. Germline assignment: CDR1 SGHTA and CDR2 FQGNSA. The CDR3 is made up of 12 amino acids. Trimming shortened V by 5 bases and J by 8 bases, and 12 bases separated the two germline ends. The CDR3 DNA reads TGTGCCAGCAGCCCGGCGGGCGGCGGCTACACCTTC. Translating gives CASSPAGGGYTF.

Here the CDR3 reads CASTDPGWNYGYTF. CDR3 nucleotides: TGCGCCAGCACCGACCCAGGGTGGAACTATGGCTACACCTTC. The chain links TRBV10-2 to TRBJ1-2; perhaps TRBD1 as D (5 bases). CDR1 is WSHSY, CDR2 SAAADI, per germline. The V end lost 7 bases, the J end lost 2 bases, and 14 bases lay between the germline ends. The CDR3 contains 14 residues.

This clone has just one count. The CDR3 bases are TGTGCCAGCAGCCCGACTGCAGATACGCAGTATTTT. Its translation is CASSPTADTQYF. V and J are TRBV7-2 and TRBJ2-3; D is undetermined. The CDR3 contains 12 residues. Trimming took off 5 bases at V and 4 bases at J, with 7 bases between the two ends. Looked up from germline, CDR1 is SGHTA and CDR2 is FQGNSA. Looking up the rest from reference TRBV7-2 and TRBJ2-3 gives the full variable domain: GAGVSQSPSNKVTEKGKDVELRCDPISGHTALYWYRQSLGQGLEFLIYFQGNSAPDKSGLPSDRFSAERTGGSVSTLTIQRTQQEDSAVYLCASSPTADTQYFGPGTRLTVL.